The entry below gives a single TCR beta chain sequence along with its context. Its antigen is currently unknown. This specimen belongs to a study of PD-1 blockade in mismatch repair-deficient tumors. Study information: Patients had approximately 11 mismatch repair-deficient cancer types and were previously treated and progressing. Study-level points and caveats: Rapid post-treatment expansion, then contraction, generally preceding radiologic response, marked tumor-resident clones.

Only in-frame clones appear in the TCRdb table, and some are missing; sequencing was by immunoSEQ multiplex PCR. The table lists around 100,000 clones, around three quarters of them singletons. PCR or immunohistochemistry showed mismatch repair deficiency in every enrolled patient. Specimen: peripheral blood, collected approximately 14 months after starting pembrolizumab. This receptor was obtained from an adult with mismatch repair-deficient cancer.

Written as DNA, the CDR3 is TGTGCCAGCACTCCGGCGGGAGTCGGAAAACGCGAGCAGTACTTC. Translation: CASTPAGVGKREQYF. V usage is TRBV6-6 and J usage is TRBJ2-7, with TRBD2 identical over 7 bases. Unmatched junction bases numbered 15, after V lost 7 bases and J lost 6 bases. The CDR3 has 15 residues. Germline V gene sequence: CDR1 MNHNY, CDR2 SVGAGI (reference sequence).